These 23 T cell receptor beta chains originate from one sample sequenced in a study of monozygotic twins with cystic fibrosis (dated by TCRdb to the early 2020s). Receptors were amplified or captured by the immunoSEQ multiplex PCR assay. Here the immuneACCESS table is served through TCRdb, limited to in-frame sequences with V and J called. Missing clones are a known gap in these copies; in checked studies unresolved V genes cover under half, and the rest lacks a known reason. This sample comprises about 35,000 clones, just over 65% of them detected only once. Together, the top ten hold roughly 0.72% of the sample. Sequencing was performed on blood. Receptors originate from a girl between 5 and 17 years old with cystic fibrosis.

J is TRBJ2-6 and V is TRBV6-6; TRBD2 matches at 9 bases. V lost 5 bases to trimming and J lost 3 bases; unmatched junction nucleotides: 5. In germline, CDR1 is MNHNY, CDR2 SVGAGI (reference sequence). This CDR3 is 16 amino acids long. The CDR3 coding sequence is TGTGCCAGCAGTAGGCTAGCGGGAAATGGGGCCAACGTCCTGACTTTC. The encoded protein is CASSRLAGNGANVLTF.

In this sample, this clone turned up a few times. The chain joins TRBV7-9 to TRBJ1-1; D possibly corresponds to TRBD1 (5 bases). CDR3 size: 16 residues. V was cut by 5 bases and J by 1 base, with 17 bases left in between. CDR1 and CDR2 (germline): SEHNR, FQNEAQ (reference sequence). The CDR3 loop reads CASSPRDGRGNTEAFF. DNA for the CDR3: TGTGCCAGCAGCCCCCGGGACGGCCGAGGGAACACTGAAGCTTTCTTT.

In DNA, the CDR3 is TGCGCCAGCAGCCAACAAACAGGGTTATCCTACGAGCAGTACTTC. Residues: CASSQQTGLSYEQYF. The genes are TRBV4-3 and TRBJ2-7; D perhaps matches TRBD1 (6 bases). Trimming took off 2 bases at V and 1 base at J, with 12 bases between the two ends. The CDR3 consists of 15 residues. The germline CDR1 and CDR2 sequences are LGHNA and YSLEER.

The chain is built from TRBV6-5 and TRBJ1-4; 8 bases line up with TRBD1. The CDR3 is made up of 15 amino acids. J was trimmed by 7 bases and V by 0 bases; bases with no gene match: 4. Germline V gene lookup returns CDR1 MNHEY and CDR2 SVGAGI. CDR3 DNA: TGTGCCAGCAGTTACTCTGGACAGGGTGGTGAAAAACTGTTTTTT. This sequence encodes CASSYSGQGGEKLFF.

CDR3 DNA: TGTGCCAGCTCACCAACGCGGGCCGGAGGTGAAGATACGCAGTATTTT. Residues: CASSPTRAGGEDTQYF. The chain recombines TRBV18 with TRBJ2-3, with D possibly matching TRBD2 (5 bases). Germline assignment: CDR1 KGHSH and CDR2 LQKENI. The CDR3 length is 16 residues. V was clipped by 2 bases and J by 5 bases, with 17 bases between them.

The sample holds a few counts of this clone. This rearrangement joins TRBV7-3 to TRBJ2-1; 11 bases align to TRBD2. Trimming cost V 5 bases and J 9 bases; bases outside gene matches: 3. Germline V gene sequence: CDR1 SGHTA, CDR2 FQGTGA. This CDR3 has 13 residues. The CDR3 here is CASSLLAGGEQFF. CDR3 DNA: TGTGCCAGCAGCCTCCTAGCGGGAGGTGAGCAGTTCTTC.

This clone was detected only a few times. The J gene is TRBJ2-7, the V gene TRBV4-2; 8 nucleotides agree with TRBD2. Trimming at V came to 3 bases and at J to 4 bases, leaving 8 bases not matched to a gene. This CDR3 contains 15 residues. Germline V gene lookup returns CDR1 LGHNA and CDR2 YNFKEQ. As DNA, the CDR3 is TGTGCCAGCAGCCAGGCGACTAGCGAGCAATACGAGCAGTACTTC. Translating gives CASSQATSEQYEQYF.

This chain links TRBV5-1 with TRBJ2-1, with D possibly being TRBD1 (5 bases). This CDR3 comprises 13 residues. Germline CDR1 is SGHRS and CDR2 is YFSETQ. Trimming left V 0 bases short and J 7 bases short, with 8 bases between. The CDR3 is CASSLGQSNEQFF. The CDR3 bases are TGCGCCAGCAGCTTGGGACAGAGTAATGAGCAGTTCTTC.

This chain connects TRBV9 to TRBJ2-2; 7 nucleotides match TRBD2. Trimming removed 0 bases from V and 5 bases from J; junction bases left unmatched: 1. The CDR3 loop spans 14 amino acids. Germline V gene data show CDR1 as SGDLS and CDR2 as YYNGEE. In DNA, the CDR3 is TGTGCCAGCAGCGTAGCGGGAGGTACCGGGGAGCTGTTTTTT. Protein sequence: CASSVAGGTGELFF.

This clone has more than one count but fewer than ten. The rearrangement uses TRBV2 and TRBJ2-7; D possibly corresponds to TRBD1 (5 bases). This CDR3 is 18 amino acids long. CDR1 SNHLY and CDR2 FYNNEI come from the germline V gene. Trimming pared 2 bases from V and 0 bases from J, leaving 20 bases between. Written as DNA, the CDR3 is TGTGCCAGCAGTGAAAGGTCTACGCATGGGGCAATCTCCTACGAGCAGTACTTC. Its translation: CASSERSTHGAISYEQYF. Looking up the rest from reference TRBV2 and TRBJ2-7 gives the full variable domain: EPEVTQTPSHQVTQMGQEVILRCVPISNHLYFYWYRQILGQKVEFLVSFYNNEISEKSEIFDDQFSVERPDGSNFTLKIRSTKLEDSAMYFCASSERSTHGAISYEQYFGPGTRLTVT.

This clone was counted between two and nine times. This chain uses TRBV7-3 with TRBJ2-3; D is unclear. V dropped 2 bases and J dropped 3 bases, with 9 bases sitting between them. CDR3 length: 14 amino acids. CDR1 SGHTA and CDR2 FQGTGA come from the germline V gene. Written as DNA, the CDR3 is TGTGCCAGCAGCTTACTCATTGGGACAGATACGCAGTATTTT. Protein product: CASSLLIGTDTQYF.

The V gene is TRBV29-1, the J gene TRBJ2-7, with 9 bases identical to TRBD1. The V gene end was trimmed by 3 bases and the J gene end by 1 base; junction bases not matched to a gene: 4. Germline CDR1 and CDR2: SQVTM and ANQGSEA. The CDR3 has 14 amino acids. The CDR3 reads CSVERDRVSYEQYV. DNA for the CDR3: TGCAGCGTTGAGCGGGACAGGGTGTCCTACGAGCAGTACGTC.

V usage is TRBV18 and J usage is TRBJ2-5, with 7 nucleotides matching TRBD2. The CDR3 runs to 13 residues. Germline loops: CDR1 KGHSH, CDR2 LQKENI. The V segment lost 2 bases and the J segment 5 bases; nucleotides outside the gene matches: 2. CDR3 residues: CASSPAGGETQYF. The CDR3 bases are TGTGCCAGCTCACCAGCCGGGGGGGAGACCCAGTACTTC.

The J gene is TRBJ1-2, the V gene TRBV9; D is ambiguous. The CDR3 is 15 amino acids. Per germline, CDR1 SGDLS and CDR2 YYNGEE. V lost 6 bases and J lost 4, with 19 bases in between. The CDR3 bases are TGTGCCAGCACCCAAACGCAGGCTTATGGCTATGGCTACACCTTC. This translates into CASTQTQAYGYGYTF.

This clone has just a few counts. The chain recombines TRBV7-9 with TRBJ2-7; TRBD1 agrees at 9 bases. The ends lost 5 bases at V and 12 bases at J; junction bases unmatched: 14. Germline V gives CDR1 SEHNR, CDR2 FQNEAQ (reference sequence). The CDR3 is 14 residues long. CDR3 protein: CASSPNPGQGKPYF. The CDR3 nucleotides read TGTGCCAGCAGCCCAAACCCCGGACAGGGGAAACCGTACTTC.

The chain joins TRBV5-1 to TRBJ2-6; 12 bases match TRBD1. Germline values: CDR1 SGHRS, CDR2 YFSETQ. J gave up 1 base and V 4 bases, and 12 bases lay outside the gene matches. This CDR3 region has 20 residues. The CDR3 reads CASSSLLPGQGASGANVLTF. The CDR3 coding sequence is TGCGCCAGCAGCAGTTTGCTTCCGGGACAGGGGGCATCTGGGGCCAACGTCCTGACTTTC.

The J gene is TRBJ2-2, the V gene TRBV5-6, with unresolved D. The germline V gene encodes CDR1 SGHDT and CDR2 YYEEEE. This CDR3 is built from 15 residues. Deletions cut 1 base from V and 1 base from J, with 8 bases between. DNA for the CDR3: TGTGCCAGCAGCTTGATAGCACGGAACACCGGGGAGCTGTTTTTT. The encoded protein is CASSLIARNTGELFF.

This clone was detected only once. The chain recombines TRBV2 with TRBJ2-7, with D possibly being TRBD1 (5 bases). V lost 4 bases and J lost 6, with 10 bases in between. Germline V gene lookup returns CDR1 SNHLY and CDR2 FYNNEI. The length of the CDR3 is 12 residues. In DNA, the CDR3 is TGTGCCAGCAGTGGGTCCAGGGTCGAGCAGTACGTC. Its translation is CASSGSRVEQYV.

The CDR3 is CASSATSGRLSYEQYF. For the CDR3, the DNA is TGTGCCAGTAGTGCCACTAGCGGGAGGCTCTCCTACGAGCAGTACTTC. The rearrangement links TRBV19 to TRBJ2-7, with 12 bases that match TRBD2. The CDR3 contains 16 residues. Per the germline V gene, CDR1 is LNHDA and CDR2 is SQIVND (reference sequence). The V segment lost 5 bases and the J segment 0 bases; nucleotides outside the gene matches: 5. Filled out from reference TRBV19 and TRBJ2-7, the complete variable domain reads DGGITQSPKYLFRKEGQNVTLSCEQNLNHDAMYWYRQDPGQGLRLIYYSQIVNDFQKGDIAEGYSVSREKKESFPLTVTSAQKNPTAFYLCASSATSGRLSYEQYFGPGTRLTVT.

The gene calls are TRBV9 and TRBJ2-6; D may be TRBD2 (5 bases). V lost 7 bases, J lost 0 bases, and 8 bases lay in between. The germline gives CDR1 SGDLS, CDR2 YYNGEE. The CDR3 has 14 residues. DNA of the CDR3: TGTGCCAGCGAGGGAACCTCTGGGGCCAACGTCCTGACTTTC. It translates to CASEGTSGANVLTF.

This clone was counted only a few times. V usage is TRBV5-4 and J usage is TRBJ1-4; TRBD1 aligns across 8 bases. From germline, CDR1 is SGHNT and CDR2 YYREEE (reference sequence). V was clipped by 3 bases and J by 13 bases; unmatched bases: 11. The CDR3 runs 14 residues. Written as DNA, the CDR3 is TGTGCCAGCAGCTCGACAGGGGCCGCCGGGAGACTGTTTTTT. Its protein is CASSSTGAAGRLFF.

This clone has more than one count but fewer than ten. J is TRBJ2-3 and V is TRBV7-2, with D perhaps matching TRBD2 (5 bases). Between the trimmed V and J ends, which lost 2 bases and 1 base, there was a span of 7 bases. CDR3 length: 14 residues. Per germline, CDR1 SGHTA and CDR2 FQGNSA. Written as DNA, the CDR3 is TGTGCCAGCAGCTTACTAGCAGGCACAGATACGCAGTATTTT. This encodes CASSLLAGTDTQYF. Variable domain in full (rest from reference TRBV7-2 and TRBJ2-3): GAGVSQSPSNKVTEKGKDVELRCDPISGHTALYWYRQSLGQGLEFLIYFQGNSAPDKSGLPSDRFSAERTGGSVSTLTIQRTQQEDSAVYLCASSLLAGTDTQYFGPGTRLTVL.

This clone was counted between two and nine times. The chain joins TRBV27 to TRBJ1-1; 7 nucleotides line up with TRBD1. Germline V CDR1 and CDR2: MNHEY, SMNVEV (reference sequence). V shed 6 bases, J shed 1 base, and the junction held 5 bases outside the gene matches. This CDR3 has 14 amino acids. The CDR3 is CASRVRGPNTEAFF. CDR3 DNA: TGTGCCAGCAGGGTTAGGGGGCCGAACACTGAAGCTTTCTTT.